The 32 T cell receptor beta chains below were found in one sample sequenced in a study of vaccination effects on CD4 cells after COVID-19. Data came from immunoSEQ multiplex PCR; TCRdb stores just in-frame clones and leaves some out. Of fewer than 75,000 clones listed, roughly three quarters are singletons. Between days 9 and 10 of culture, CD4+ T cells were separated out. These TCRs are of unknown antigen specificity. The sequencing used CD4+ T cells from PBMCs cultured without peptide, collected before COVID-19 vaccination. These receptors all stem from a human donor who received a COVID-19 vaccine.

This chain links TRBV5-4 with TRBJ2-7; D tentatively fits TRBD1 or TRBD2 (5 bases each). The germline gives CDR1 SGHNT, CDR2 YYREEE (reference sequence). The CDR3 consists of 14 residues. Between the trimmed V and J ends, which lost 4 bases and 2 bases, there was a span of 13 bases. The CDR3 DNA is TGTGCCAGCAGCGTAGTGGGGGATACCTACGAGCAGTACGTC. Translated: CASSVVGDTYEQYV.

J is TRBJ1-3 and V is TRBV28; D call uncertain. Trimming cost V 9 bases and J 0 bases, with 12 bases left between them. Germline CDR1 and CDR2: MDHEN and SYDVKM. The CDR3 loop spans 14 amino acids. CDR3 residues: CASADTISGNTIYF. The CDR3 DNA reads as TGTGCCAGTGCTGACACGATCTCTGGAAACACCATATATTTT.

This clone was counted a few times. As DNA, the CDR3 is TGTGCCAGCAGTTACTCGCGGGGCCCATCTTCCGAGCAGTACGTC. Protein sequence: CASSYSRGPSSEQYV. The chain couples TRBV6-5 to TRBJ2-7; a weak D match, TRBD2 (6 bases). Trimming took 0 bases from V and 6 from J, leaving 15 bases between them. Germline values: CDR1 MNHEY, CDR2 SVGAGI. This CDR3 has 15 amino acids.

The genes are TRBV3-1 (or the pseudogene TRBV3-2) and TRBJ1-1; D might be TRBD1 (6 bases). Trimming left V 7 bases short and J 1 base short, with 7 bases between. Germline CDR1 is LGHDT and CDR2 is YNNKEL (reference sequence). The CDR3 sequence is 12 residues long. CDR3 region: CASTQGNTEAFF. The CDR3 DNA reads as TGTGCCAGCACACAGGGGAACACTGAAGCTTTCTTT.

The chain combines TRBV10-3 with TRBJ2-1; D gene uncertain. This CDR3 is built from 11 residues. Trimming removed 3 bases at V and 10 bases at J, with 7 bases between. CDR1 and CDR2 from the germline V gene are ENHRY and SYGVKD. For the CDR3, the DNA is TGTGCCATCAGTGAAGGCCCGGAGCAGTTCTTC. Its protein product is CAISEGPEQFF.

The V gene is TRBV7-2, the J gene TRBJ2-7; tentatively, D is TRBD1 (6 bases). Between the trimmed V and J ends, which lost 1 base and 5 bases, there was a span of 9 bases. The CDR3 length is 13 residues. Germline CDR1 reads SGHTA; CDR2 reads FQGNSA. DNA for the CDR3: TGTGCCAGCAGCTTAGACAGGGCCAACGAGCAGTACGTC. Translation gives CASSLDRANEQYV.

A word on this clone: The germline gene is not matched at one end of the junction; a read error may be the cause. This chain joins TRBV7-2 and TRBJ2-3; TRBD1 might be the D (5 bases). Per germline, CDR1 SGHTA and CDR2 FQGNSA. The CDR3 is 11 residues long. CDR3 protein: CASSAVRAPTF. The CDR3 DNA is TGTGCCAGCAGCGCGGTCAGGGCCCCTACTTTT.

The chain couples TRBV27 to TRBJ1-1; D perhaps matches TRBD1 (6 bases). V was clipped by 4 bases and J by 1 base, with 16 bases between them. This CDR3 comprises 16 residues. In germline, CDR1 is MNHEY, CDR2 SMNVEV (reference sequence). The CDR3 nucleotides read TGTGCCAGCAGTTCATTTCTACAGGGATCGAACACTGAAGCTTTCTTT. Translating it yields CASSSFLQGSNTEAFF.

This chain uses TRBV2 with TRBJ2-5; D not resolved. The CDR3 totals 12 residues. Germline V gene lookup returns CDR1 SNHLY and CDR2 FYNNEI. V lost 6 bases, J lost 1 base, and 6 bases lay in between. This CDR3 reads CASRDRQETQYF. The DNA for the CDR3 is TGTGCCAGCAGGGACCGCCAAGAGACCCAGTACTTC.

The CDR3 region is CASSFSPANTEAFF. DNA of the CDR3: TGCGCCAGCAGCTTCTCGCCCGCGAACACTGAAGCTTTCTTT. The chain recombines TRBV5-1 with TRBJ1-1; the D is unclear. Germline-derived CDR1 and CDR2 are SGHRS and YFSETQ. Trimming cost V 2 bases and J 1 base, with 9 bases left between them. The CDR3 runs 14 residues. The full variable domain, rest sourced from reference TRBV5-1 and TRBJ1-1, is KAGVTQTPRYLIKTRGQQVTLSCSPISGHRSVSWYQQTPGQGLQFLFEYFSETQRNKGNFPGRFSGRQFSNSRSEMNVSTLELGDSALYLCASSFSPANTEAFFGQGTRLTVV.

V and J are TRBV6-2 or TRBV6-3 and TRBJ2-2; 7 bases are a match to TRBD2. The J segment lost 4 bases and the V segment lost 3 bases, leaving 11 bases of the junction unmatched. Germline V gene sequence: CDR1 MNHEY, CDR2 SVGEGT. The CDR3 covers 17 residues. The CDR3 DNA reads TGTGCCAGCAGTTATACCGGGAGGCCTTCCCCCACCGGGGAGCTGTTTTTT. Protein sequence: CASSYTGRPSPTGELFF.

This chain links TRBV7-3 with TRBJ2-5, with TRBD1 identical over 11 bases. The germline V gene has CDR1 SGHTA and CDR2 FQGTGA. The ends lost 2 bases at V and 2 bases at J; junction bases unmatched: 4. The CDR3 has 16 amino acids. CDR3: CASSLSRDRGQETQYF. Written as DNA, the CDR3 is TGTGCCAGCAGCTTATCTAGGGACAGGGGGCAAGAGACCCAGTACTTC.

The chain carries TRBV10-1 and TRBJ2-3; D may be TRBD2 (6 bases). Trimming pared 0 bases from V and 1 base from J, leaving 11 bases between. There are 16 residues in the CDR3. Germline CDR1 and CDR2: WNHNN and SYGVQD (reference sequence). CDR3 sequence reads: CASSESGLGRTDTQYF. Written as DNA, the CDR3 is TGCGCCAGCAGTGAGTCGGGACTGGGACGCACAGATACGCAGTATTTT.

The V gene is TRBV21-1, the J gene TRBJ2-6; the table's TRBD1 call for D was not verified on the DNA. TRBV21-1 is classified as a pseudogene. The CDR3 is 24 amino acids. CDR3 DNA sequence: TGTGCCAGCAGCAAAGTTCGCATGATTAAGGGACAGGGGGCGCTTAGGACTGGGGCCAACGTCCTGACTTTC. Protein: CASSKVRMIKGQGALRTGANVLTF.

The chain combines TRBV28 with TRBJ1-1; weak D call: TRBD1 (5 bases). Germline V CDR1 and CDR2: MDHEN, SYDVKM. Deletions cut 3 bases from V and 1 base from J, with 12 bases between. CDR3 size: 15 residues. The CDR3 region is CASSFAGGRNTEAFF. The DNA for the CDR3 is TGTGCCAGCAGTTTTGCGGGGGGAAGGAACACTGAAGCTTTCTTT.

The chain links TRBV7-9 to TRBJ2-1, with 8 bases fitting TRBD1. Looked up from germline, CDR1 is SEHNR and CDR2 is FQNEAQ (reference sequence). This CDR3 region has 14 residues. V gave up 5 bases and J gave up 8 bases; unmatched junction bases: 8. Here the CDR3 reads CASSDRGDEDEQFF. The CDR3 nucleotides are TGTGCCAGCAGCGACAGGGGAGACGAGGATGAGCAGTTCTTC. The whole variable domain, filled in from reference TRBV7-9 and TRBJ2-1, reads DTGVSQNPRHKITKRGQNVTFRCDPISEHNRLYWYRQTLGQGPEFLTYFQNEAQLEKSRLLSDRFSAERPKGSFSTLEIQRTEQGDSAMYLCASSDRGDEDEQFFGPGTRLTVL.

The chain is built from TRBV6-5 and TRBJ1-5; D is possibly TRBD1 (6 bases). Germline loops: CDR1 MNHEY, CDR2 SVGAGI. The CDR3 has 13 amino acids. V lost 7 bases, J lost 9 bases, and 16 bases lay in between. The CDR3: CASTPIQGMPQHF. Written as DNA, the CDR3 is TGTGCCAGCACTCCGATACAGGGTATGCCCCAGCATTTT.

CDR3 coding DNA: TGTGCCAGCAGCTTGCCATCGGGGGATGAAGCTTTCTTT. Protein sequence: CASSLPSGDEAFF. The rearrangement links TRBV5-4 to TRBJ1-1; possibly TRBD1 for D (5 bases). This CDR3 has 13 residues. Trimming took 1 base from V and 7 from J, leaving 11 bases between them. The germline CDR1 and CDR2 sequences are SGHNT and YYREEE (reference sequence).

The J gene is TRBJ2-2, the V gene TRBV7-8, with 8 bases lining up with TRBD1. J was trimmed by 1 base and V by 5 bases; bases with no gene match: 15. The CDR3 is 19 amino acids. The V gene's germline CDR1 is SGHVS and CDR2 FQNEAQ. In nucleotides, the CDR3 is TGTGCCAGCAGCCCCATCCCCCCGGACAGGGTCCGGAACACCGGGGAGCTGTTTTTT. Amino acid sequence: CASSPIPPDRVRNTGELFF.

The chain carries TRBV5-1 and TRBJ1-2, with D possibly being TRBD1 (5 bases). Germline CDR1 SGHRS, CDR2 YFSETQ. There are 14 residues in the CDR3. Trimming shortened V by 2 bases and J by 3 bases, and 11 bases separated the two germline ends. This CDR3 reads CASSFGTPDYGYTF. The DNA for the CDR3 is TGCGCCAGCAGCTTCGGGACGCCAGACTATGGCTACACCTTC.

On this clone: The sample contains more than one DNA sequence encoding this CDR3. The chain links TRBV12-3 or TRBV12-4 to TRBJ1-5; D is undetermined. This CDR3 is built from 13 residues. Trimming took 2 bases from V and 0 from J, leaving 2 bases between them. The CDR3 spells CASSLNSNQPQHF. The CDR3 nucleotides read TGTGCCAGCAGTTTAAATAGCAATCAGCCCCAGCATTTT.

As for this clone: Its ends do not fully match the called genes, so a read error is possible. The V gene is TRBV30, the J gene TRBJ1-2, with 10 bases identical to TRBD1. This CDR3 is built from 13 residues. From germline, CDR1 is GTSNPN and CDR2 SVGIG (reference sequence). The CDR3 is CAWSYTRDRGLIF. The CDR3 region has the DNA TGTGCCTGGAGTTACACCAGGGACAGGGGTTTGATCTTC.

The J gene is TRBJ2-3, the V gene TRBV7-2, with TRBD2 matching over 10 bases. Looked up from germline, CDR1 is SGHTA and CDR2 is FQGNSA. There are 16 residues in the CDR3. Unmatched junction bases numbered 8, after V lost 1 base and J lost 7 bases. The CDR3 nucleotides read TGTGCCAGCAGCTTAGGGGGTAGCGGGGGGATAAATACGCAGTATTTT. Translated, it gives CASSLGGSGGINTQYF.

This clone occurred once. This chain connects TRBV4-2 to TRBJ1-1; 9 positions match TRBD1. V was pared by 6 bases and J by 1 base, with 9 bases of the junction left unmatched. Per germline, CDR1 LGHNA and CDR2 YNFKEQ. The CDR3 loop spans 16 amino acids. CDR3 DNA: TGTGCCAGCAGGTCCCAGGACAGGGGAGGGAACACTGAAGCTTTCTTT. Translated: CASRSQDRGGNTEAFF.

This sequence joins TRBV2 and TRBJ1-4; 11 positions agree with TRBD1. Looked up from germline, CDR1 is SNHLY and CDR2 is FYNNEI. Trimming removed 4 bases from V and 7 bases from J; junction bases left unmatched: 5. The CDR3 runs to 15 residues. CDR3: CASSVGQGGREKLFF. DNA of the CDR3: TGTGCCAGCAGTGTGGGACAGGGGGGACGTGAAAAACTGTTTTTT.

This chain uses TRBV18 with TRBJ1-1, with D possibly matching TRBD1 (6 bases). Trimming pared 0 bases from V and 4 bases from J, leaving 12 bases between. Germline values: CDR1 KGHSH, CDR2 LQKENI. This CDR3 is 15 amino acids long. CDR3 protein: CASSPPLRGITEAFF. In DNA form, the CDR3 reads TGTGCCAGCTCACCACCCCTGAGGGGGATCACTGAAGCTTTCTTT.

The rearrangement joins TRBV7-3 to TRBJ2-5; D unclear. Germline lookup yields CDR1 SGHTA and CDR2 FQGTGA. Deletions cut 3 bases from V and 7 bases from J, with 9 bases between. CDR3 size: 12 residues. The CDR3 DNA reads TGTGCCAGCAGCTTTAACAGAGGGACCCAGTACTTC. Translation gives CASSFNRGTQYF. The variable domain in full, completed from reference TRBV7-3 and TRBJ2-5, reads GAGVSQTPSNKVTEKGKYVELRCDPISGHTALYWYRQSLGQGPEFLIYFQGTGAADDSGLPNDRFFAVRPEGSVSTLKIQRTERGDSAVYLCASSFNRGTQYFGPGTRLLVL.

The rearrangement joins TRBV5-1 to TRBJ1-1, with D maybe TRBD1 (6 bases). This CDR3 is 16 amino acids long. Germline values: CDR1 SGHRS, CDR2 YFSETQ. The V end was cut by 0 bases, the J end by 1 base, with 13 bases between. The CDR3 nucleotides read TGCGCCAGCAGCTTGGCCCCGGACAGCGGGAACACTGAAGCTTTCTTT. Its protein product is CASSLAPDSGNTEAFF.

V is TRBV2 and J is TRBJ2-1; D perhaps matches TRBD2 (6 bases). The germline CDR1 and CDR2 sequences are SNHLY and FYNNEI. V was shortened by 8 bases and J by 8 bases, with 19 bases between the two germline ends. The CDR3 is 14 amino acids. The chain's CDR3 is CASRQSGPRHEQFF. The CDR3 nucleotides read TGTGCCAGCCGTCAAAGCGGGCCCCGGCATGAGCAGTTCTTC.

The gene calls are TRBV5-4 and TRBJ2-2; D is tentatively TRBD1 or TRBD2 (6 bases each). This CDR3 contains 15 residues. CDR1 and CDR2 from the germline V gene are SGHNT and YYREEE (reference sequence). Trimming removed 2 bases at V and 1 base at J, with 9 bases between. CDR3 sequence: CASSFGGGNTGELFF. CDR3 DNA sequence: TGTGCCAGCAGCTTTGGAGGGGGGAACACCGGGGAGCTGTTTTTT.

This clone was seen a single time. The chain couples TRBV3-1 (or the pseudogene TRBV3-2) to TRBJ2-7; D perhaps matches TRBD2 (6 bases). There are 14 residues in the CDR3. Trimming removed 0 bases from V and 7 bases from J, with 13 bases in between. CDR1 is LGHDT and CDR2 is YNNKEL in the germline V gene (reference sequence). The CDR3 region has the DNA TGTGCCAGCAGCCAAGATGTAACGGGGAGGGAGCAGTACGTC. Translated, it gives CASSQDVTGREQYV.

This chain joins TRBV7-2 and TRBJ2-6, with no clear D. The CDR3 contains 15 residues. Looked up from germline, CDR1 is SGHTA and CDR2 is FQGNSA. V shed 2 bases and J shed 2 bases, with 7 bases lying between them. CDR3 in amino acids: CASSLTRAGANVLTF. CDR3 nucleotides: TGTGCCAGCAGCTTAACAAGGGCTGGGGCCAACGTCCTGACTTTC.